This TCR beta chain is drawn from a study of CD8+ T cells in alopecia areata. General study results and limits: The treated group had a single nonresponder, limiting CD8+ expansion-response conclusions.

RNA was extracted and reverse transcribed into cDNA as the sequencing template. Here immunoSEQ multiplex PCR was the method, and the copy in TCRdb shows in-frame clones only, minus some. Here the sample spans about 76,000 clones, approximately 66% being singletons. Worth noting for this clone: No antigen is known for it.

Treatment indicated: oral pan-JAK inhibitor, 5-10 mg twice daily. This clonotype originated in a human donor with alopecia areata. The sample consisted of CD8+ T cells sorted from blood, taken at week 24, from a patient treated with tofacitinib.

Here the CDR3 reads CAWSVGVLGEQYF. CDR3 coding DNA: TGTGCCTGGAGTGTTGGTGTACTAGGGGAGCAGTACTTC. This chain links TRBV30 with TRBJ2-7; tentatively, D is TRBD2 (5 bases). The V gene lost 0 bases and the J gene lost 7 bases, with 13 bases spanning the gap. This CDR3 is built from 13 residues. Germline V lookup: CDR1 GTSNPN, CDR2 SVGIG (reference sequence). The variable domain in full, with the rest retrieved from reference TRBV30 and TRBJ2-7, is SQTIHQWPATLVQPVGSPLSLECTVEGTSNPNLYWYRQAAGRGLQLLFYSVGIGQISSEVPQNLSASRPQDRQFILSSKKLLLSDSGFYLCAWSVGVLGEQYFGPGTRLTVT.